Sequencing of this T cell receptor beta chain was carried out in a study of identical twins. This clonotype was counted between two and nine times. In TCRdb, the 5' RACE reads were re-called with MiXCR into one record per CDR3 protein. The data contain hundreds of thousands of distinct CDR3 sequences, roughly an eighth of them seen just once; the ten biggest clones take up around 1.6%. This CDR3 has 13 residues. Germline assignment: CDR1 KGHDR and CDR2 SFDVKD. Unmatched junction bases numbered 3, after V lost 10 bases and J lost 2 bases. These same data were also listed under a study on yellow fever vaccine responses in identical twins.

The sequenced material came from PBMCs. The chain links TRBV24-1 to TRBJ2-3; TRBD1 agrees at 9 bases. This sequence originates from a woman aged 18-29 years in good health. In nucleotides, the CDR3 is TGTGCCACAAGGGACAGGGTCACAGATACGCAGTATTTT. The encoded protein is CATRDRVTDTQYF.